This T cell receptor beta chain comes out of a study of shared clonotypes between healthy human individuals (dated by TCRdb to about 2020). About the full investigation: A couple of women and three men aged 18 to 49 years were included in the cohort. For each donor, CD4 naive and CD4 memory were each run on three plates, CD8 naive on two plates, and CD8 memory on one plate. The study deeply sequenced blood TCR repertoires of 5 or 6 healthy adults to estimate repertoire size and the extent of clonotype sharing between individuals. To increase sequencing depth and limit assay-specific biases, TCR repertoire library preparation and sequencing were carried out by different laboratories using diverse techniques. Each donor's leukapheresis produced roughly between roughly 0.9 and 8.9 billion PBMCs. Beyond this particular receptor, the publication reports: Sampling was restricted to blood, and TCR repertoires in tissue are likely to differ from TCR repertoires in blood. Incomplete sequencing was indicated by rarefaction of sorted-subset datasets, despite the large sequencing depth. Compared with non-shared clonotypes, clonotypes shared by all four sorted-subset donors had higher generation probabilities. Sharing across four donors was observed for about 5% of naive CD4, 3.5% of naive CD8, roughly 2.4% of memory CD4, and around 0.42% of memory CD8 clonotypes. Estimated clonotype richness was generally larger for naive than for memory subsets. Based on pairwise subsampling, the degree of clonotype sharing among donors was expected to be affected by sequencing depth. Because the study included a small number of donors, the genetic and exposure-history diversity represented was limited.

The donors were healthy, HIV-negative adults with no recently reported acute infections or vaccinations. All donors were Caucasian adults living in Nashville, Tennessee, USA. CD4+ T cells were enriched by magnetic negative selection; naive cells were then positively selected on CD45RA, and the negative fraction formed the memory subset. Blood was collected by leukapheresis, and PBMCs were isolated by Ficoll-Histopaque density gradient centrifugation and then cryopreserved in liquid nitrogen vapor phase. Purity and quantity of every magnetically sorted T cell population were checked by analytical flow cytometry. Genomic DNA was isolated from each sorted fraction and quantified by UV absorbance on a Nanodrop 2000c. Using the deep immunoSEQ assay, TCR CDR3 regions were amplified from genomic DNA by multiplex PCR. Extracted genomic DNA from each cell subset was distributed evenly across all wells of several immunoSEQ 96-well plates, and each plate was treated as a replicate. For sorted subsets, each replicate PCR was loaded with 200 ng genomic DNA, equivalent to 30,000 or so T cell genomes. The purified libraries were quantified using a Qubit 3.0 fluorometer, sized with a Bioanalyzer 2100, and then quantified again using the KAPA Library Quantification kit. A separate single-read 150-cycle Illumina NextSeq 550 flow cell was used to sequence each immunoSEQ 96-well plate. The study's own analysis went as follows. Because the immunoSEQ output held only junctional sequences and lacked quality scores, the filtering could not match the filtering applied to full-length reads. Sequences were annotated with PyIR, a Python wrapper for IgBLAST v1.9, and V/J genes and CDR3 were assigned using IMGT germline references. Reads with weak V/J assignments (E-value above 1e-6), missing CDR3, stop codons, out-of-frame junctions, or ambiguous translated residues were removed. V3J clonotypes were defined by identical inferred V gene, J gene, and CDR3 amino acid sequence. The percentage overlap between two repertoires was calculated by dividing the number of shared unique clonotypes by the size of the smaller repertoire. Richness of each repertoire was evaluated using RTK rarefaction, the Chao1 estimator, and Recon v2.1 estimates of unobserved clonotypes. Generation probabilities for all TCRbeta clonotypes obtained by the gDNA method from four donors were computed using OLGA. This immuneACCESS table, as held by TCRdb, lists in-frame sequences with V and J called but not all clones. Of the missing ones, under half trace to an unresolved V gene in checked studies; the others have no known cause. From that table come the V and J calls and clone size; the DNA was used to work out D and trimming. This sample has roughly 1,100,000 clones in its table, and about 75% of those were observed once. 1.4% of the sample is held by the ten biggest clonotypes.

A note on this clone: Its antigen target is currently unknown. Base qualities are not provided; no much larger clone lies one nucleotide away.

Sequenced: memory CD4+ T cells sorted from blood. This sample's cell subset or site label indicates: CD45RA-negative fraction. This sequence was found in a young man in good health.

The DNA sequence is given as TGTGCCAGCAGCGGACCCCGGACATCGAACACCGGGGAGCTGTTTTTT. It codes for CASSGPRTSNTGELFF. Rearrangement joined TRBV27 to TRBJ2-2; possibly the D gene is TRBD1, per 5 matching bases. From a lookup of the germline V gene (reference sequence), CDR1 and CDR2 are MNHEY and SMNVEV. Measured from the cysteine to the phenylalanine, the CDR3 is 16 residues long. The kept DNA is CDR3 alone, 48 bases in frame from the first base. The V and J ends are trimmed by 6 bases and 0 bases, leaving 14 bases between them.